What follows are 7 T cell receptor beta chains derived from one specimen sequenced in a study of T cells in Graves' hyperthyroidism and ophthalmopathy. RNA transcripts provided the source from which TCR beta CDR3 regions were amplified. TCR CDR3 underwent first-round RT-PCR with the HTBI primer set. Each CDR3 protein is one row after TCRdb ran MiXCR on the multiplex PCR reads. Among 90,000 to 120,000 distinct CDR3 sequences listed, approximately 16% were seen once. The sample comprised blood. The receptors were gathered from a woman between 45 and 65 years old with Graves' hyperthyroidism.

This clonotype appeared many times. One end of the junction fails to match germline, which may point to a read error. The chain combines TRBV3-1 with TRBJ2-1; 8 positions match TRBD2. The length of the CDR3 is 15 residues. The germline gives CDR1 LGHDT, CDR2 YNNKEL (reference sequence). The DNA of the CDR3 is TGTGCCAGCAGCCAAGCGGGAGGGTTGAACAATGAGCAGCTCTTC. Encoded protein: CASSQAGGLNNEQLF.

This clonotype has a count of ten or more. The chain links TRBV20-1 to TRBJ2-1; D is ambiguous. Germline-derived CDR1 and CDR2 are DFQATT and SNEGSKA (reference sequence). The CDR3 has 14 residues. V lost 6 bases and J 0 bases, leaving 12 bases between the germline ends. The CDR3 region is CSAWGTRSYNEQFF. In nucleotides, the CDR3 is TGCAGTGCCTGGGGAACCCGCTCCTACAATGAGCAGTTCTTC.

This clonotype was recorded at least ten times. The V and J genes are TRBV20-1 and TRBJ1-6; D remains ambiguous. V lost 3 bases to trimming and J lost 9 bases, with 12 bases between them. From germline, CDR1 is DFQATT and CDR2 SNEGSKA (reference sequence). This CDR3 has 13 residues. This chain's CDR3 is CSASGAVFSPLHF. The DNA for the CDR3 is TGCAGTGCTAGTGGCGCCGTGTTTTCACCCCTCCACTTT.

The chain joins TRBV20-1 to TRBJ2-5, with D possibly being TRBD1 or TRBD2 (5 bases each). Germline lookup yields CDR1 DFQATT and CDR2 SNEGSKA (reference sequence). V shed 5 bases and J shed 4 bases, with 17 bases lying between them. This CDR3 has 14 amino acids. DNA for the CDR3: TGCAGTGCTTACCAAATAAAGGGGACAGAGACCCAGTACTTC. Residues: CSAYQIKGTETQYF.

Ten or more counts support this clonotype. The chain couples TRBV2 to TRBJ2-7; TRBD1 aligns across 8 bases. The V segment lost 4 bases and the J segment 6 bases; nucleotides outside the gene matches: 2. The germline CDR1 and CDR2 sequences are SNHLY and FYNNEI. The CDR3 spans 12 residues. The CDR3 DNA is TGTGCCAGCAGTGTCGGGACAGGCGAGCAGTACTTC. This encodes CASSVGTGEQYF.

This clonotype has more than one count but fewer than ten. The V gene is TRBV6-2 or TRBV6-3, the J gene TRBJ1-5; 8 nucleotides align to TRBD1. The trim removed 7 bases at V and 1 base at J, leaving 6 bases unmatched. CDR1 is MNHEY, CDR2 SVGEGT, per germline. The CDR3 runs 15 residues. Here the CDR3 DNA reads TGTGCCAGCACCCCGGGACAGGCAAGCAATCAGCCCCAGCATTTT. It is translated as CASTPGQASNQPQHF.

This clonotype occurred many times. V usage is TRBV7-2 and J usage is TRBJ2-5, with 11 bases lining up with TRBD2. The CDR3 length is 16 residues. Germline V gene lookup returns CDR1 SGHTA and CDR2 FQGNSA. V lost 3 bases and J lost 1; bases outside the gene matches: 4. Written as DNA, the CDR3 is TGTGCCAGCAGCTTTGGGACTAGCGGAGGCCAAGAGACCCAGTACTTC. Protein product: CASSFGTSGGQETQYF.